Listed here are 13 T cell receptor beta chains from one sample, sequenced in a study of blood T cell repertoires in COVID-19. The protocol was immunoSEQ multiplex PCR, while the TCRdb copy is restricted to in-frame clones and leaves out a portion. The data contain roughly 450,000 clones, about 92% of them seen just once; the ten biggest clones take up less than 0.75%. The sequenced sample was PBMCs or T cells enriched from blood (not recorded which). The receptors originated from a man between 18 and 29 years old who had recovered from COVID-19.

This clone was counted a single time. The chain is built from TRBV19 and TRBJ2-2, with D unresolved. The CDR3 totals 12 residues. CDR1 LNHDA and CDR2 SQIVND come from the germline V gene (reference sequence). Trimming left V 5 bases short and J 5 bases short, with 6 bases between. CDR3 coding DNA: TGTGCCAGTAGTTACACAACCGGGGAGCTGTTTTTT. Translated, it gives CASSYTTGELFF.

This clone has just one count. The chain has TRBV2 and TRBJ2-5, with TRBD1 identical over 11 bases. This CDR3 comprises 15 residues. V lost 4 bases to trimming and J lost 3 bases; unmatched junction nucleotides: 4. Germline V gene sequence: CDR1 SNHLY, CDR2 FYNNEI. CDR3 loop: CASSGTGGREETQYF. The CDR3 coding sequence is TGTGCCAGCAGTGGGACAGGGGGCCGAGAAGAGACCCAGTACTTC.

J is TRBJ2-1 and V is TRBV7-6, with TRBD2 matching over 13 bases. With 1 base clipped from V and 0 bases from J, the junction kept 6 bases outside the gene matches. Germline V lookup: CDR1 SGHVS, CDR2 FNYEAQ. CDR3 length: 19 residues. The CDR3 region is CASSLGTSGGFSSYNEQFF. The CDR3 region has the DNA TGTGCCAGCAGCTTAGGGACTAGCGGGGGCTTTAGCTCCTACAATGAGCAGTTCTTC.

This rearrangement joins TRBV7-2 to TRBJ1-1, with a weak D call TRBD1 (6 bases). From germline, CDR1 is SGHTA and CDR2 FQGNSA. Trimming left V 8 bases short and J 7 bases short, with 26 bases between. The CDR3 runs 16 residues. CDR3: CASRGGGPVFGVEAFF. The CDR3 region has the DNA TGTGCCAGCCGAGGGGGGGGGCCCGTGTTTGGAGTTGAAGCTTTCTTT.

This clone appeared a single time. This rearrangement joins TRBV5-5 to TRBJ1-5; D remains unclear. Germline CDR1 is SGHKS and CDR2 is YYEKEE (reference sequence). The CDR3 consists of 13 residues. The germline V and J ends were trimmed by 5 bases and 10 bases, with 16 bases remaining between them. The chain's CDR3 is CASSPNTQAPQHF. The CDR3, as DNA: TGTGCCAGCAGTCCTAACACTCAGGCCCCCCAGCATTTT.

The chain uses TRBV28 and TRBJ1-1; D is unresolved. Germline CDR1 is MDHEN and CDR2 is SYDVKM. This CDR3 contains 16 residues. V was pared by 4 bases and J by 4 bases, with 19 bases between. The CDR3 DNA sequence: TGTGCCAGCAGTTCCTCCCCCGGTACAGCTGGCACTGAAGCTTTCTTT. Its protein is CASSSSPGTAGTEAFF.

This clone was detected a few times. This chain connects TRBV6-2 or TRBV6-3 to TRBJ1-6, with D maybe TRBD1 (6 bases). CDR1 and CDR2 (germline): MNHEY, SVGEGT. This CDR3 contains 15 residues. V lost 2 bases to trimming and J lost 7 bases, with 12 bases between them. The CDR3 DNA sequence: TGTGCCAGCAGTTACCCAGGGGTGATAAATTCACCCCTCCACTTT. Its protein is CASSYPGVINSPLHF.

This clone was detected once. This sequence joins TRBV6-1 and TRBJ2-2, with D perhaps matching TRBD1 (5 bases). Germline CDR1 and CDR2: MNHNS and SASEGT. Trimming took off 2 bases at V and 1 base at J, with 5 bases between the two ends. The CDR3 loop spans 14 amino acids. In DNA form, the CDR3 reads TGTGCCAGCAGTGAACAGGGGAACACCGGGGAGCTGTTTTTT. Its translation is CASSEQGNTGELFF.

The J gene is TRBJ1-5, the V gene TRBV7-2; D gene ambiguous. The V gene lost 1 base and the J gene lost 3 bases, with 10 bases spanning the gap. This CDR3 has 15 residues. Germline V CDR1 and CDR2: SGHTA, FQGNSA. CDR3 in DNA: TGTGCCAGCAGCTTAGAAGCGAGAACCAATCAGCCCCAGCATTTT. Its translation is CASSLEARTNQPQHF.

This chain uses TRBV7-9 with TRBJ1-1; maybe TRBD1 (6 bases). The CDR3 has 13 amino acids. Germline lookup yields CDR1 SEHNR and CDR2 FQNEAQ (reference sequence). The V gene lost 2 bases and the J gene lost 5 bases, with 9 bases spanning the gap. The CDR3 DNA is TGTGCCAGCAGCTTATACACAGGGACTGAAGCTTTCTTT. Protein: CASSLYTGTEAFF.

The chain has TRBV11-2 and TRBJ1-3; no reliable D call. The CDR3 covers 16 residues. Germline V lookup: CDR1 SGHAT, CDR2 FQNNGV. Trimming cost V 0 bases and J 6 bases, with 15 bases left between them. CDR3 amino acids: CASSLDWRKPINTIYF. For the CDR3, the DNA is TGTGCCAGCAGCTTAGATTGGAGGAAACCGATAAACACCATATATTTT.

The rearrangement links TRBV5-6 to TRBJ1-6; TRBD1 matches at 9 bases. The CDR3 covers 14 residues. Per germline, CDR1 SGHDT and CDR2 YYEEEE. The V and J ends lost 5 bases and 5 bases, in that order; junction bases with no gene match: 2. Here the CDR3 DNA reads TGTGCCAGCAGGGGGACAGGGAATAATTCACCCCTCCACTTT. It codes for CASRGTGNNSPLHF. The variable domain in full, with the rest retrieved from reference TRBV5-6 and TRBJ1-6, is DAGVTQSPTHLIKTRGQQVTLRCSPKSGHDTVSWYQQALGQGPQFIFQYYEEEERQRGNFPDRFSGHQFPNYSSELNVNALLLGDSALYLCASRGTGNNSPLHFGNGTRLTVT.

At least ten counts were recorded for this clone. This chain connects TRBV11-2 to TRBJ2-1; D might be TRBD1 (5 bases). CDR1 SGHAT and CDR2 FQNNGV come from the germline V gene. The CDR3 sequence is 16 residues long. Trimming pared 4 bases from V and 0 bases from J, leaving 13 bases between. The CDR3 DNA sequence: TGTGCCAGCAGCTCCAGGGCGGATGGCTCCTACAATGAGCAGTTCTTC. Its protein product is CASSSRADGSYNEQFF.